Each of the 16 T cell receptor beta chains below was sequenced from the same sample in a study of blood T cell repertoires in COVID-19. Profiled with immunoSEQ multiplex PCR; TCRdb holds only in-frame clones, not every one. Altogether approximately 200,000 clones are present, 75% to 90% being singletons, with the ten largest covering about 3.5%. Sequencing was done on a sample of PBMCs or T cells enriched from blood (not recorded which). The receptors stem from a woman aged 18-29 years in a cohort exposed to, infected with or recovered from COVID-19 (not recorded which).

CDR3 DNA sequence: TGTGCCAGCAGGCCTGGGGACAGGCTCTACGAGCAGTACTTC. Translating gives CASRPGDRLYEQYF. V gene TRBV3-1 (or the pseudogene TRBV3-2) combines with J gene TRBJ2-7; the match to TRBD1 covers 8 bases. V lost 6 bases and J lost 3; bases outside the gene matches: 7. Germline V CDR1 and CDR2: LGHDT, YNNKEL (reference sequence). The CDR3 is 14 amino acids.

The CDR3 region has the DNA TGTGCCAGCAGCCCCAGACATGACCACTATGGCTACACCTTC. Amino acids: CASSPRHDHYGYTF. The chain carries TRBV7-9 and TRBJ1-2; D is uncertain. Germline V gene sequence: CDR1 SEHNR, CDR2 FQNEAQ (reference sequence). This CDR3 has 14 residues. The V gene lost 5 bases and the J gene lost 3 bases, with 13 bases spanning the gap. Filled out from reference TRBV7-9 and TRBJ1-2, the complete variable domain reads DTGVSQNPRHKITKRGQNVTFRCDPISEHNRLYWYRQTLGQGPEFLTYFQNEAQLEKSRLLSDRFSAERPKGSFSTLEIQRTEQGDSAMYLCASSPRHDHYGYTFGSGTRLTVV.

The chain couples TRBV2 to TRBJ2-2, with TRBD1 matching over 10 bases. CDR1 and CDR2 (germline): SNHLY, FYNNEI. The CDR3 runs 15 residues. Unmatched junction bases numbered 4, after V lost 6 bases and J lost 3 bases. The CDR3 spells CASRAGQGDTGELFF. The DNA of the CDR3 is TGTGCCAGCAGGGCTGGACAGGGGGACACCGGGGAGCTGTTTTTT.

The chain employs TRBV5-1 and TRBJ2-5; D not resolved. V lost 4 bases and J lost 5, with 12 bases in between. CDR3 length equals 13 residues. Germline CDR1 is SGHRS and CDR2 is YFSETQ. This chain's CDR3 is CASSPLAIETQYF. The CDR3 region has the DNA TGCGCCAGCAGCCCGCTCGCTATTGAGACCCAGTACTTC.

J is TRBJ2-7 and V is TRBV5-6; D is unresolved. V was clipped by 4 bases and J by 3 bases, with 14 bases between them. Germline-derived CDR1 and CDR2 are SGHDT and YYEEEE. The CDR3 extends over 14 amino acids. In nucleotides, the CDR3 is TGTGCCAGCAGCACCGGCCTAGTATTCTACGAGCAGTACTTC. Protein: CASSTGLVFYEQYF.

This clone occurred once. In DNA, the CDR3 is TGCGCCAGCAGCCAAGTGTTGGCCTCCTATGGCTACACCTTC. Its protein is CASSQVLASYGYTF. This chain joins TRBV4-1 and TRBJ1-2; D ambiguous. This CDR3 is 14 amino acids long. Germline CDR1 is MGHRA and CDR2 is YSYEKL. V was shortened by 1 base and J by 4 bases, with 10 bases between the two germline ends.

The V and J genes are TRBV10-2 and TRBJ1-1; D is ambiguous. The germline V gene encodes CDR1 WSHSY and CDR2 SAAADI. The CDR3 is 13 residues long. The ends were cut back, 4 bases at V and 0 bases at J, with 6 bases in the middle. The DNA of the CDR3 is TGCGCCAGCAGTGCCCAGATGAACACTGAAGCTTTCTTT. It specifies CASSAQMNTEAFF.

This chain's CDR3 is CASSVGGSVSYEQYF. CDR3 coding DNA: TGTGCCAGCAGCGTAGGCGGGAGTGTGTCCTACGAGCAGTACTTC. The chain links TRBV9 to TRBJ2-7, with 7 bases fitting TRBD2. The CDR3 spans 15 residues. Germline V lookup: CDR1 SGDLS, CDR2 YYNGEE. V shed 0 bases, J shed 1 base, and the junction held 4 bases outside the gene matches.

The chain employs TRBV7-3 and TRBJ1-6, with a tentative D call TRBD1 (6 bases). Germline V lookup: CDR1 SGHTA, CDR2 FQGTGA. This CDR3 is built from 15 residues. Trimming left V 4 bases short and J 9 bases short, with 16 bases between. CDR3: CASSSQGFLSSPLHF. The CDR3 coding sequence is TGTGCCAGCAGCTCACAGGGTTTTTTGAGTTCACCCCTCCACTTT.

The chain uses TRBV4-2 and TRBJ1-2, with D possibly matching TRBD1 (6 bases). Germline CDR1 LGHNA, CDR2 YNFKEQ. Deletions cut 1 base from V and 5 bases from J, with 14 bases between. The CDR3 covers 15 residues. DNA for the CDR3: TGTGCCAGCAGCCAAGCGGGGGGCGAGAATTATGGCTACACCTTC. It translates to CASSQAGGENYGYTF.

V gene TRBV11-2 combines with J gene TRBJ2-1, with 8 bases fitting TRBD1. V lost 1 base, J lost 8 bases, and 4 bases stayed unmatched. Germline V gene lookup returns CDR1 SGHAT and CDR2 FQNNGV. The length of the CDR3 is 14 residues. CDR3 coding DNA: TGTGCCAGCAGCTTAGTTCAGGGGGCTGATGAGCAGTTCTTC. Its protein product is CASSLVQGADEQFF.

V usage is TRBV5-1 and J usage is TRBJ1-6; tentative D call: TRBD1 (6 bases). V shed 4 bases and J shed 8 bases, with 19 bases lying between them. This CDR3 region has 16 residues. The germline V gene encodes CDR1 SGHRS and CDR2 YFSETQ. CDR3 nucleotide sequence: TGCGCCAGCAGCCTCCGAGGGGGGGGAGGTGATTCACCCCTCCACTTT. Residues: CASSLRGGGGDSPLHF. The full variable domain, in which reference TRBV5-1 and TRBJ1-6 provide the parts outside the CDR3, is KAGVTQTPRYLIKTRGQQVTLSCSPISGHRSVSWYQQTPGQGLQFLFEYFSETQRNKGNFPGRFSGRQFSNSRSEMNVSTLELGDSALYLCASSLRGGGGDSPLHFGNGTRLTVT.

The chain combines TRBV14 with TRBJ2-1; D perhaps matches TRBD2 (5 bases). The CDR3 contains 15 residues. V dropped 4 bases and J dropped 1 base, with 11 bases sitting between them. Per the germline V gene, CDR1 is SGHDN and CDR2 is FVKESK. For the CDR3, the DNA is TGTGCCAGCAGCCCTCGCGAGGGATCCTACAATGAGCAGTTCTTC. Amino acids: CASSPREGSYNEQFF.

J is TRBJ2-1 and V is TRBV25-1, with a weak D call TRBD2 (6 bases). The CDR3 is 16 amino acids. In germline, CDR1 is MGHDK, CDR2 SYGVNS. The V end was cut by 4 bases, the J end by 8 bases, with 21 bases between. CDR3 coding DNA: TGTGCCAGCAGTGTCCCCGGGAGCCCGCTTGGGGATGAGCAGTTCTTC. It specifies CASSVPGSPLGDEQFF.

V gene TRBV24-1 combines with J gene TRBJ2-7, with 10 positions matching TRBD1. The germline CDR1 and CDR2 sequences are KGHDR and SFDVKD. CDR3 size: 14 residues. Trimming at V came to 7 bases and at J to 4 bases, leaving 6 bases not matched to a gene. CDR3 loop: CATSPGQGRYEQYF. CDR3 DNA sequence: TGTGCCACCAGCCCGGGACAGGGGAGGTACGAGCAGTACTTC.

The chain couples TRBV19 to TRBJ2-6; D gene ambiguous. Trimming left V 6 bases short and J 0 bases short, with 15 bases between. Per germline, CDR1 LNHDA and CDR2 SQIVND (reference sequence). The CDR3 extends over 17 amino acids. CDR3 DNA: TGTGCCAGTAGCCCATTGGCAGTTCTCTCTGGGGCCAACGTCCTGACTTTC. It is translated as CASSPLAVLSGANVLTF.